The next 27 T cell receptor beta chains were all read from a single sample in a study of shared clonotypes between healthy human individuals. The data were produced by immunoSEQ multiplex PCR, yet TCRdb's version contains in-frame clones alone and is incomplete. In the table there are a few million clones, 85% to 95% of which are singletons. The source material was naive CD4+ T cells from PBMCs. Stated subset: CD45RA+ positively selected. Receptor source: a man between 18 and 35 years old in good health. Some clones in this sample may be carry-over from other donors' samples.

V is TRBV23-1 and J is TRBJ1-1; 12 positions agree with TRBD1. TRBV23-1 counts as an open reading frame of uncertain function. The CDR3 totals 19 residues. J was trimmed by 4 bases and V by 6 bases; bases with no gene match: 18. Here the CDR3 reads CASSDILWDRGLMATEAFF. The DNA for the CDR3 is TGCGCCAGCAGCGACATTTTGTGGGACAGGGGGCTTATGGCCACTGAAGCTTTCTTT.

This chain connects TRBV5-1 to TRBJ2-1; 10 nucleotides agree with TRBD1. The V and J ends lost 1 base and 9 bases, in that order; junction bases with no gene match: 7. Per germline, CDR1 SGHRS and CDR2 YFSETQ. The CDR3 loop spans 15 amino acids. The DNA of the CDR3 is TGCGCCAGCAGCTTGCGGGGGACAGGGGAAGTTGAGCAGTTCTTC. As protein: CASSLRGTGEVEQFF.

DNA for the CDR3: TGTGCCAGCAGCCGGACGAGTTCGGGCACAGATACGCAGTATTTT. It translates to CASSRTSSGTDTQYF. The chain recombines TRBV7-9 with TRBJ2-3; D gene ambiguous. V lost 5 bases, J lost 1 base, and 13 bases lay in between. The CDR3 contains 15 residues. Germline assignment: CDR1 SEHNR and CDR2 FQNEAQ (reference sequence).

The J gene is TRBJ1-2, the V gene TRBV28; D is perhaps TRBD1 (5 bases). From germline, CDR1 is MDHEN and CDR2 SYDVKM. The length of the CDR3 is 12 residues. V gave up 7 bases and J gave up 7 bases, with 13 bases separating them. CDR3 coding DNA: TGTGCCAGCACCTTAGGGGCGGGTGGCTACACCTTC. It codes for CASTLGAGGYTF.

The V call is TRBV28, the J call TRBJ2-6; D gene unclear. The CDR3 extends over 15 amino acids. Per germline, CDR1 MDHEN and CDR2 SYDVKM. The ends were cut back, 3 bases at V and 0 bases at J, with 6 bases in the middle. CDR3 nucleotide sequence: TGTGCCAGCAGTTTCGCCCGCTCTGGGGCCAACGTCCTGACTTTC. Translation: CASSFARSGANVLTF.

The chain recombines TRBV21-1 with TRBJ2-7; TRBD2, the table's D call, lacks a check against the DNA. TRBV21-1 is described as a pseudogene. This CDR3 is 12 amino acids long. The chain's CDR3 is CASSTIHYEQYF. As DNA, the CDR3 is TGTGCCAGCAGCACTATCCACTACGAGCAGTACTTC.

The chain is built from TRBV6-6 and TRBJ1-2; a possible D gene is TRBD1 (6 bases). The V end lost 0 bases, the J end lost 3 bases, and 14 bases lay between the germline ends. The germline CDR1 and CDR2 sequences are MNHNY and SVGAGI (reference sequence). The CDR3 extends over 16 amino acids. The CDR3, as DNA: TGTGCCAGCAGTTACTCGTCCGGGGGGCGGGACTATGGCTACACCTTC. It is translated as CASSYSSGGRDYGYTF.

This chain connects TRBV11-2 to TRBJ2-7, with 7 bases identical to TRBD2. The CDR3 loop spans 16 amino acids. V dropped 3 bases and J dropped 2; count of bases not matched to a gene: 10. Germline CDR1 is SGHAT and CDR2 is FQNNGV. The CDR3 spells CASSFIAGTKAYEQYF. The CDR3, as DNA: TGTGCCAGCAGCTTTATAGCCGGGACTAAGGCCTACGAGCAGTACTTC.

The chain links TRBV28 to TRBJ1-1, with D tentatively TRBD1 (5 bases). Germline CDR1 reads MDHEN; CDR2 reads SYDVKM. V was cut by 3 bases and J by 0 bases, with 17 bases left in between. There are 17 residues in the CDR3. As DNA, the CDR3 is TGTGCCAGCAGTTTTGCGGGACCGCGATACATGAACACTGAAGCTTTCTTT. It yields the protein CASSFAGPRYMNTEAFF.

This chain links TRBV9 with TRBJ1-3; 7 nucleotides line up with TRBD1. Germline V gives CDR1 SGDLS, CDR2 YYNGEE. J gave up 0 bases and V 3 bases, and 3 bases lay outside the gene matches. CDR3 size: 15 residues. DNA of the CDR3: TGTGCCAGCAGCGACAGGACAGGCTCTGGAAACACCATATATTTT. This encodes CASSDRTGSGNTIYF.

This CDR3 is CASSLGQATYEQYF. The CDR3 DNA reads TGTGCCAGCAGCTTGGGACAGGCTACGTACGAGCAGTACTTC. The genes are TRBV5-5 and TRBJ2-7, with D maybe TRBD1 (6 bases). The CDR3 is made up of 14 amino acids. Germline assignment: CDR1 SGHKS and CDR2 YYEKEE (reference sequence). V dropped 0 bases and J dropped 4 bases, with 11 bases sitting between them.

About this clone: Within the sample, other DNA sequences also encode this same CDR3. V usage is TRBV9 and J usage is TRBJ2-3; D gene unclear. The CDR3 consists of 12 residues. Germline CDR1 SGDLS, CDR2 YYNGEE. V dropped 2 bases and J dropped 4 bases, with 5 bases sitting between them. CDR3 in amino acids: CASSVGSDTQYF. Written as DNA, the CDR3 is TGTGCCAGCAGCGTGGGGTCAGATACGCAGTATTTT.

The rearrangement links TRBV5-1 to TRBJ2-7; D perhaps matches TRBD1 (6 bases). V was shortened by 2 bases and J by 3 bases, with 12 bases between the two germline ends. The CDR3 spans 14 residues. Germline V gene data show CDR1 as SGHRS and CDR2 as YFSETQ. CDR3 sequence (DNA): TGCGCCAGCAGCTTAAGCTCCAGGGGCTACGAGCAGTACTTC. It encodes CASSLSSRGYEQYF.

In DNA form, the CDR3 reads TGTGCCAGCGGCCACCTCCCGGGGCAGGGGGATGAAAAACTGTTTTTT. This translates into CASGHLPGQGDEKLFF. The chain links TRBV7-9 to TRBJ1-4, with 7 bases that match TRBD1. V gave up 8 bases and J gave up 6 bases; unmatched junction bases: 15. This CDR3 is built from 16 residues. The germline V gene encodes CDR1 SEHNR and CDR2 FQNEAQ (reference sequence).

The genes are TRBV28 and TRBJ2-5; no reliable D call. The CDR3 contains 13 residues. Germline CDR1 and CDR2: MDHEN and SYDVKM. V lost 8 bases and J 0 bases, leaving 10 bases between the germline ends. The CDR3 spells CASLDWDQETQYF. The CDR3 DNA sequence: TGTGCCAGCCTCGATTGGGACCAAGAGACCCAGTACTTC.

The chain carries TRBV25-1 and TRBJ2-1, with TRBD2 matching over 10 bases. V lost 5 bases and J lost 5; bases outside the gene matches: 6. The CDR3 is 15 residues long. Germline loops: CDR1 MGHDK, CDR2 SYGVNS. CDR3: CASSTWTSGHNEQFF. The CDR3 coding sequence is TGTGCCAGCAGTACCTGGACTAGCGGTCACAATGAGCAGTTCTTC.

The chain joins TRBV2 to TRBJ1-1, with 9 nucleotides matching TRBD1. V was pared by 4 bases and J by 1 base, with 4 bases of the junction left unmatched. This CDR3 comprises 15 residues. In germline, CDR1 is SNHLY, CDR2 FYNNEI. The CDR3 DNA follows: TGTGCCAGCAGTGCCACGGACAGGGGGAACACTGAAGCTTTCTTT. It is translated as CASSATDRGNTEAFF.

The chain employs TRBV2 and TRBJ1-6; the D is unclear. V was pared by 3 bases and J by 14 bases, with 11 bases between. The germline V gene has CDR1 SNHLY and CDR2 FYNNEI. This CDR3 spans 12 amino acids. The CDR3 loop reads CASSDQIQALHF. The CDR3 region has the DNA TGTGCCAGCAGTGACCAGATTCAGGCCCTCCACTTT.

V usage is TRBV11-2 and J usage is TRBJ1-3; 7 bases map to TRBD1. CDR1 and CDR2 from the germline V gene are SGHAT and FQNNGV. The CDR3 runs to 15 residues. Trimming at V came to 3 bases and at J to 2 bases, leaving 4 bases not matched to a gene. The CDR3 sequence is CASSFTGVAGNTIYF. For the CDR3, the DNA is TGTGCCAGCAGCTTTACAGGGGTAGCTGGAAACACCATATATTTT.

The chain carries TRBV6-5 and TRBJ2-5, with TRBD2 matching 10 bases. TRBJ2-7 matches the DNA end more closely, so the J call is doubtful. There are 15 residues in the CDR3. Germline assignment: CDR1 MNHEY and CDR2 SVGAGI. CDR3 sequence reads: CASSPQAGGVHEQYF. The CDR3 DNA sequence: TGTGCCAGCAGTCCCCAAGCGGGAGGGGTCCACGAGCAGTACTTC.

The rearrangement joins TRBV28 to TRBJ2-1, with 10 bases matching TRBD1. Germline CDR1 and CDR2: MDHEN and SYDVKM. With 10 bases clipped from V and 15 bases from J, the junction kept 9 bases outside the gene matches. The CDR3 spans 11 residues. The CDR3 here is CATSRDRGLFF. The CDR3 nucleotides are TGTGCCACTTCCCGGGACAGGGGCCTGTTCTTC.

This chain uses TRBV5-6 with TRBJ2-5; either TRBD1 or TRBD2 may supply D (5 bases each). This CDR3 is 14 amino acids long. Per the germline V gene, CDR1 is SGHDT and CDR2 is YYEEEE. Trimming took 0 bases from V and 5 from J, leaving 11 bases between them. The CDR3 protein is CASSLDRRWETQYF. The DNA for the CDR3 is TGTGCCAGCAGCTTGGACAGGAGGTGGGAGACCCAGTACTTC.

V gene TRBV13 combines with J gene TRBJ2-1; perhaps TRBD1 as D (6 bases). Germline assignment: CDR1 PRHDT and CDR2 FYEKMQ (reference sequence). The CDR3 sequence is 16 residues long. Trimming took off 2 bases at V and 4 bases at J, with 15 bases between the two ends. In nucleotides, the CDR3 is TGTGCCAGCAGCTTAAGTAGAACAGGGCCTTACAATGAGCAGTTCTTC. Translated: CASSLSRTGPYNEQFF.

The chain recombines TRBV5-1 with TRBJ2-2; no reliable D call. Trimming removed 5 bases at V and 3 bases at J, with 14 bases between. CDR1 and CDR2 (germline): SGHRS, YFSETQ. This CDR3 spans 15 amino acids. CDR3 nucleotide sequence: TGCGCCAGCAGGCCTCAAGTGGGTGACACCGGGGAGCTGTTTTTT. This translates into CASRPQVGDTGELFF.

V gene TRBV4-2 combines with J gene TRBJ2-7; 9 bases align to TRBD2. The germline CDR1 and CDR2 sequences are LGHNA and YNFKEQ. The CDR3 covers 17 residues. J lost 7 bases, V lost 0 bases, and 13 bases had no gene match. CDR3 sequence: CASSQDSRLAGLGEQYF. The CDR3 coding sequence is TGTGCCAGCAGCCAAGATAGCCGGCTAGCGGGATTGGGGGAGCAGTACTTC.

The chain is built from TRBV28 and TRBJ2-3; D unresolved. The CDR3 spans 15 residues. The V gene's germline CDR1 is MDHEN and CDR2 SYDVKM. V gave up 6 bases and J gave up 2 bases, with 15 bases separating them. The chain's CDR3 is CASRLQEAYTDTQYF. The CDR3 DNA is TGTGCCAGCAGACTTCAAGAAGCATACACAGATACGCAGTATTTT.

This clone was observed a single time. This rearrangement joins TRBV11-1 to TRBJ2-1, with a weak D call TRBD1 (5 bases). V lost 5 bases to trimming and J lost 9 bases, with 23 bases between them. The germline CDR1 and CDR2 sequences are SGHAT and FQDESV (reference sequence). CDR3 length: 16 residues. The CDR3 DNA reads TGTGCCAGCAGCCCCCTTACGGTGCAGGGAAAGGCTGAGCAGTTCTTC. Protein sequence: CASSPLTVQGKAEQFF.